Below, 24 T cell receptor beta chains from the same sample are listed, as sequenced in a study of spatial heterogeneity in lung cancer. Time point defined: blood at routine non-recurrence follow-up after resection. In each case, whole RNA from tumor, nontumor lung or frozen PBMC was sequenced unsorted. Each CDR3 protein is one row after TCRdb ran MiXCR on the 5' RACE reads. The table includes about 120,000 distinct CDR3 sequences, 9% to 15% detected once. The sample in question was PBMCs, obtained at follow-up. These receptor sequences come from a male donor with early-stage non-small cell lung cancer.

The chain joins TRBV5-5 to TRBJ1-2; the match to TRBD1 covers 7 bases. V shed 0 bases and J 5 bases; nucleotides not matched to a gene: 4. This CDR3 is built from 14 residues. Germline values: CDR1 SGHKS, CDR2 YYEKEE (reference sequence). CDR3 nucleotides: TGTGCCAGCAGCTTGGGCAGGGGGAGGTATGGCTACACCTTC. This encodes CASSLGRGRYGYTF.

The chain couples TRBV5-1 to TRBJ2-1; TRBD2 matches 7 bases. The germline gives CDR1 SGHRS, CDR2 YFSETQ. V dropped 0 bases and J dropped 7; count of bases not matched to a gene: 4. The length of the CDR3 is 14 residues. In DNA form, the CDR3 reads TGCGCCAGCAGCTTGGAGCGGGGTGGAAATGAGCAGTTCTTC. Its protein product is CASSLERGGNEQFF.

This clonotype has more than one count but fewer than ten. The genes are TRBV4-1 and TRBJ1-3; D perhaps matches TRBD1 (6 bases). Germline V lookup: CDR1 MGHRA, CDR2 YSYEKL. The CDR3 totals 14 residues. V was shortened by 10 bases and J by 0 bases, with 13 bases between the two germline ends. CDR3 residues: CATQGYSSGNTIYF. CDR3 in DNA: TGCGCCACCCAGGGGTATAGCTCTGGAAACACCATATATTTT.

The gene calls are TRBV7-9 and TRBJ2-5; D is undetermined. The V gene's germline CDR1 is SEHNR and CDR2 FQNEAQ (reference sequence). V lost 5 bases and J lost 9, with 10 bases in between. The CDR3 spans 11 residues. CDR3: CASSPEWAQYF. DNA of the CDR3: TGTGCCAGCAGCCCGGAGTGGGCCCAGTACTTC.

This clonotype has at least ten counts. The chain uses TRBV5-1 and TRBJ1-1; perhaps TRBD1 as D (5 bases). Germline CDR1 and CDR2: SGHRS and YFSETQ. The CDR3 runs 14 residues. Trimming stripped 2 bases from V and 4 bases from J, with 12 bases between. In DNA, the CDR3 is TGCGCCAGCAGCTTAGAACAGGTCCGCACTGAAGCTTTCTTT. This encodes CASSLEQVRTEAFF.

By share of the sample, this clonotype is medium-sized (0.01 to 0.1%). V gene TRBV20-1 combines with J gene TRBJ2-3; 8 bases match TRBD2. Germline values: CDR1 DFQATT, CDR2 SNEGSKA (reference sequence). V trimming: 0 bases; J trimming: 4 bases; junction bases outside the gene matches: 6. The CDR3 runs 15 residues. The CDR3 DNA reads as TGCAGTGCTAGAGATTATAGCGGGGTGGCAGATACGCAGTATTTT. Amino acids: CSARDYSGVADTQYF.

This clonotype was detected ten times or more. This chain joins TRBV4-1 and TRBJ1-2; no clear D gene. The CDR3 is 15 residues long. The ends were cut back, 4 bases at V and 1 base at J, with 13 bases in the middle. CDR1 and CDR2 from the germline V gene are MGHRA and YSYEKL. The CDR3 reads CASSPQEVINYGYTF. The CDR3 nucleotides are TGCGCCAGCAGCCCCCAAGAGGTTATTAACTATGGCTACACCTTC.

Worth noting for this clonotype: One base away lies a much larger clone, so this may be a sequencing read error. The V gene is TRBV10-2, the J gene TRBJ2-3, with 13 bases lining up with TRBD2. Germline CDR1 is WSHSY and CDR2 is SAAADI. This CDR3 has 15 amino acids. Written as DNA, the CDR3 is TGCGCCAGCAGCGCTGGACTAGCGGGGGAAAATACGCGGTATTTT. Its translation: CASSAGLAGENTRYF.

The chain combines TRBV15 with TRBJ1-1; no reliable D call. This CDR3 region has 13 residues. Per germline, CDR1 LNHNV and CDR2 YYDKDF (reference sequence). With 0 bases removed from V and 8 bases from J, the gap between germline ends came to 10 bases. CDR3 sequence (DNA): TGTGCCACCAGCAGAGAAGAAAGGGTAGAAGCTTTCTTT. Residues: CATSREERVEAFF.

This clonotype has ten or more counts. J is TRBJ1-1 and V is TRBV6-5; 7 positions agree with TRBD1. There are 14 residues in the CDR3. Germline assignment: CDR1 MNHEY and CDR2 SVGAGI. V lost 4 bases and J lost 5; bases outside the gene matches: 7. The CDR3 loop is CASSSQGPRTEAFF. CDR3 coding DNA: TGTGCCAGCAGTTCACAGGGGCCGCGGACTGAAGCTTTCTTT.

The CDR3 loop is CASSQAQGSNPYGYTF. CDR3 sequence (DNA): TGTGCCAGCAGCCAGGCCCAGGGGTCAAACCCCTATGGCTACACCTTC. The J gene is TRBJ1-2, the V gene TRBV7-8, with D possibly being TRBD1 (6 bases). This CDR3 spans 16 amino acids. Germline V CDR1 and CDR2: SGHVS, FQNEAQ. Trimming took 5 bases from V and 4 from J, leaving 20 bases between them.

This clonotype occurred many times. This rearrangement joins TRBV5-1 to TRBJ1-4; possible D gene TRBD1, 6 bases. Per the germline V gene, CDR1 is SGHRS and CDR2 is YFSETQ. V lost 4 bases and J 7 bases, leaving 14 bases between the germline ends. The CDR3 has 14 amino acids. The chain's CDR3 is CASSSWGAGEKLFF. The DNA of the CDR3 is TGCGCCAGCAGCAGTTGGGGGGCCGGTGAAAAACTGTTTTTT. The full variable domain, its missing parts supplied by reference TRBV5-1 and TRBJ1-4, is KAGVTQTPRYLIKTRGQQVTLSCSPISGHRSVSWYQQTPGQGLQFLFEYFSETQRNKGNFPGRFSGRQFSNSRSEMNVSTLELGDSALYLCASSSWGAGEKLFFGSGTQLSVL.

The chain carries TRBV20-1 and TRBJ1-5; possibly TRBD1 for D (6 bases). The CDR3 totals 13 residues. The germline V gene encodes CDR1 DFQATT and CDR2 SNEGSKA (reference sequence). Trimming cost V 2 bases and J 4 bases, with 9 bases left between them. The CDR3 region has the DNA TGCAGTGCTAGACCAACAGGGAATCAGCCCCAGCATTTT. Protein product: CSARPTGNQPQHF.

This clonotype was counted between two and nine times. The V and J genes are TRBV12-3 or TRBV12-4 and TRBJ2-2; D not resolved. CDR3 length: 14 amino acids. V shed 8 bases and J shed 2 bases, with 12 bases lying between them. CDR3 in amino acids: CASSISRNTGELFF. The DNA of the CDR3 is TGTGCCAGCTCGATTTCACGTAACACCGGGGAGCTGTTTTTT.

In this sample, this clonotype turned up a few times. V is TRBV4-2 and J is TRBJ2-7; maybe TRBD1 (7 bases). CDR1 is LGHNA, CDR2 YNFKEQ, per germline. V lost 2 bases to trimming and J lost 0 bases, with 11 bases between them. This CDR3 comprises 15 residues. The CDR3 region has the DNA TGTGCCAGCAGCCAACGCAGGGGGGCCTCCTACGAGCAGTACTTC. This translates into CASSQRRGASYEQYF.

This clonotype occurred many times. The chain recombines TRBV6-6 with TRBJ2-3, with D uncertain. V lost 0 bases and J lost 1, with 14 bases in between. CDR1 is MNHNY and CDR2 is SVGAGI in the germline V gene (reference sequence). CDR3 length: 17 residues. This CDR3 is CASSYSGGRLGTDTQYF. The CDR3 region has the DNA TGTGCCAGCAGTTACTCCGGCGGTCGGCTGGGCACAGATACGCAGTATTTT.

J is TRBJ2-7 and V is TRBV4-3, with D maybe TRBD1 (5 bases). Germline loops: CDR1 LGHNA, CDR2 YSLEER. The V end lost 1 base, the J end lost 6 bases, and 13 bases lay between the germline ends. CDR3 size: 14 residues. The CDR3: CASSQAAQDIEQYF. DNA of the CDR3: TGCGCCAGCAGCCAAGCAGCACAGGATATCGAGCAGTACTTC.

This clonotype was counted at least ten times. The chain is built from TRBV20-1 and TRBJ2-3; D is undetermined. The CDR3 length is 13 residues. The germline V gene encodes CDR1 DFQATT and CDR2 SNEGSKA (reference sequence). With 1 base removed from V and 3 bases from J, the gap between germline ends came to 8 bases. CDR3 residues: CSARAPLTDTQYF. In DNA, the CDR3 is TGCAGTGCTAGAGCGCCTTTGACAGATACGCAGTATTTT.

There are a few counts of this clonotype. The chain links TRBV12-3 or TRBV12-4 to TRBJ1-2; D is unclear. CDR3 length: 11 amino acids. The V end lost 0 bases, the J end lost 8 bases, and 4 bases lay between the germline ends. CDR3 DNA: TGTGCCAGCAGTTTAGCGGGAGGCTACACCTTC. Encoded protein: CASSLAGGYTF.

The chain uses TRBV12-3 or TRBV12-4 and TRBJ2-1; no definite D call. The CDR3 is 11 residues long. V lost 5 bases, J lost 9 bases, and 8 bases lay in between. The CDR3 sequence: CASSALREQFF. Here the CDR3 DNA reads TGTGCCAGCAGTGCCCTCCGTGAGCAGTTCTTC.

Only a few counts were recorded for this clonotype. The chain uses TRBV7-9 and TRBJ1-1, with D possibly being TRBD1 (6 bases). In germline, CDR1 is SEHNR, CDR2 FQNEAQ (reference sequence). V was trimmed by 6 bases and J by 0 bases, leaving 23 bases between them. This CDR3 has 18 amino acids. The DNA for the CDR3 is TGTGCCAGCAGGGGCCCGTTGAAGGGGGTTGGGATGAACACTGAAGCTTTCTTT. Amino acids: CASRGPLKGVGMNTEAFF.

The DNA for the CDR3 is TGTGCCAGCAGCCAACCCCAGAACACTGAAGCTTTCTTT. Protein: CASSQPQNTEAFF. The chain joins TRBV7-3 to TRBJ1-1; D uncertain. CDR1 is SGHTA and CDR2 is FQGTGA in the germline V gene. Trimming took off 5 bases at V and 1 base at J, with 8 bases between the two ends. The CDR3 has 13 residues.

V usage is TRBV24-1 and J usage is TRBJ2-1; 8 bases align to TRBD2. The V gene end was trimmed by 6 bases and the J gene end by 0 bases; junction bases not matched to a gene: 6. The length of the CDR3 is 16 residues. CDR1 KGHDR and CDR2 SFDVKD come from the germline V gene. The CDR3 protein is CATSREGGSSYNEQFF. CDR3 DNA sequence: TGTGCCACCAGTCGGGAGGGCGGGAGCTCCTACAATGAGCAGTTCTTC.

This clonotype was recorded many times. The chain couples TRBV6-5 to TRBJ2-3; D is undetermined. The CDR3 covers 15 residues. V dropped 2 bases and J dropped 0 bases, with 9 bases sitting between them. In germline, CDR1 is MNHEY, CDR2 SVGAGI. In DNA, the CDR3 is TGTGCCAGCAGTTACCGGGCCGCTAGCACAGATACGCAGTATTTT. Protein product: CASSYRAASTDTQYF.